This entry concerns a single T cell receptor (beta chain). Its antigen remains undetermined. No much larger clone is present one base from it, and per-base qualities are unavailable. The sample's time point, from its label and the paper: patch test 3, about 24 weeks after DPC sensitization. This specimen's treatment or condition label, interpreted: therapeutic diphenylcyclopropenone sensitization with weekly scalp DPC. At each patch-test visit, blood was drawn before the patch test was applied. Patients were considered eligible if aged 18 to 70, diagnosed with alopecia and deemed suitable for DPC therapy, and patients were excluded if pregnant. Total RNA was extracted from unfractionated whole blood that had been collected in Tempus Blood RNA tubes. The germline V gene encodes CDR1 ENHRY and CDR2 SYGVKD. V loses 4 bases, J loses 4 bases, and the germline ends lie 10 bases apart. The CDR3 starts with the cysteine, ends with the phenylalanine, and has 13 residues. The retained sequence is limited to the CDR3, 39 bases, with the frame set at the first base.

This specimen belongs to a study of human T cells and chemical hapten exposure (dated by TCRdb to about 2021). For context, the study as a whole: For sensitization, 2% DPC in acetone was applied to an approximately 2 cm by approximately 2 cm area of upper inner arm skin. Throughout the study period of approximately 23 weeks, patients also received therapeutic DPC doses to the scalp every week. Patch testing on the upper back used Finn chambers containing 0.01% DPC, with scoring done after 6 days according to International Contact Dermatitis Research Group standards. Most of the patients in the cohort were female, and the cohort covered alopecia areata with under or over 50% scalp involvement, alopecia totalis and alopecia universalis. The libraries were sequenced as a pool, and the TCR yield per sample differed mostly because of small variations in library volumes within the pool. This study followed changes in the peripheral blood TCR repertoire in vivo during primary and secondary sensitization of alopecia patients to the hapten diphenylcyclopropenone (DPC). Blood samples were taken from patients before sensitization (week 0) and at 2, 6 and about 24 weeks after DPC sensitization. Twenty-nine alopecia patients gave blood for TCR sequencing at one to four time points (pre-sensitization, 2, 6 and 24 weeks). Summary of the overall study and its limitations: After repeated subsampling, changes were observed in the strength of the expansion versus patch-test correlation and in the threshold at which the correlation became significant. DPC sensitization did not change the number of TCRs with a frequency above 1 in 1000, and there was no evidence of changes in global repertoire structure. Because every patient had alopecia, a presumed autoimmune disease, the patients' immune response might differ from that of healthy individuals. Patch test score was positively correlated with the number of PT1 expanded TCRs, with significance at thresholds 8, 16 and 32 but not at 4. Compared with pre-sensitization or healthy control sets, expanded TCRs formed significantly more large CDR3 similarity clusters, which is consistent with antigen-driven responses.

Library method: RACE. The data were produced on a NextSeq 500. During library preparation, unique molecular identifiers were attached to individual cDNA molecules so that TCRs could be counted quantitatively and reproducibly. Each blood RNA sample was used to sequence both TCR alpha and TCR beta chains. In the paper's pipeline: The median number of TCRs per sample was around 96,000, ranging from about 20,000 to 750,000. The Decombinator software suite was used to annotate V, J and CDR3 in the TCR reads. To make PS versus PT1 abundance plots, every sample was subsampled to the same number of TCRs (28,000). TCRs were defined as expanded if absent before sensitization and observed at least eight times at the 2-week time point. Using fastp trimming at Q25 and MiXCR clonotype assembly, TCRdb reanalyzed the public sequencing data and kept in-frame beta chains. Every distinct CDR3 protein forms one entry, paired with its most common genes and DNA. The V and J calls follow TCRdb's processing rather than the paper's. The sample table holds 130,000 or so distinct CDR3 sequences, of which roughly 10% were seen once. The ten largest clones add up to under 2.5% of the sample.

The TCR originated in a woman in her forties or fifties with alopecia areata. Some clones in this sample may be carry-over from other donors' samples. The sequence links TRBV10-3 to TRBJ2-5; the D segment cannot be called with confidence. The sequences come from whole blood, collected in connection with sensitization to the hapten diphenylcyclopropenone (DPC). For the CDR3, the sequence is CAISGEPRETQYF. The DNA sequence is given as TGTGCCATCAGTGGAGAGCCCCGAGAGACCCAGTACTTC.